This T cell receptor (beta chain) came from a study of Ad26.COV2.S vaccination and SARS-CoV-2 variants. Treatment specified: around 19 received Ad26.COV2.S at low or high dose, single or two shots; 5 received placebo; per-sample allocation not given. Samples came from day 63 after the first vaccine or placebo injection. The CDR3 sequence is 13 residues long. V lost 1 base, J lost 9 bases, and 10 bases lay in between. Germline lookup yields CDR1 LNHDA and CDR2 SQIVND (reference sequence). Study conclusions and caveats: Researchers reported similar non-spike TCR breadth in vaccine and placebo recipients.

Repertoires were generated with immunoSEQ multiplex PCR, while TCRdb's copy carries only in-frame clones and drops some. Among more than 400,000 clones listed, around 91% were seen once. This clone was seen only a few times. What it binds is unknown. The receptor was isolated from a person aged 18 to 65 who received the Ad26.COV2.S COVID-19 vaccine or a placebo. Sequenced material: peripheral blood, taken in a trial of Ad26.COV2.S vaccine versus placebo. The chain recombines TRBV19 with TRBJ2-1; the D gene is possibly TRBD2 (5 bases). For the CDR3, the DNA is TGTGCCAGTAGTATAGGACGGGGTAGTGAGCAGTTCTTC. Translated, it gives CASSIGRGSEQFF.